This T cell receptor (beta chain) was recovered during a study of blood T cell repertoires in COVID-19. This clone was seen only a few times. The CDR3 totals 13 residues. V was pared by 2 bases and J by 5 bases, with 7 bases between. In germline, CDR1 is SGHTA, CDR2 FQGNSA. Here immunoSEQ multiplex PCR was the method, and the copy in TCRdb shows in-frame clones only, minus some. The sample records around 500,000 clones, 88% being singletons. The receptor comes from a middle-aged woman who had recovered from COVID-19. The chain couples TRBV7-2 to TRBJ1-5; D not certain. Sequencing was performed on PBMCs or T cells enriched from blood (not recorded which). This chain's CDR3 is CASSLKADQPQHF. DNA for the CDR3: TGTGCCAGCAGCTTAAAGGCGGATCAGCCCCAGCATTTT. Together with reference TRBV7-2 and TRBJ1-5, the CDR3 gives the full variable domain: GAGVSQSPSNKVTEKGKDVELRCDPISGHTALYWYRQSLGQGLEFLIYFQGNSAPDKSGLPSDRFSAERTGGSVSTLTIQRTQQEDSAVYLCASSLKADQPQHFGDGTRLSIL.